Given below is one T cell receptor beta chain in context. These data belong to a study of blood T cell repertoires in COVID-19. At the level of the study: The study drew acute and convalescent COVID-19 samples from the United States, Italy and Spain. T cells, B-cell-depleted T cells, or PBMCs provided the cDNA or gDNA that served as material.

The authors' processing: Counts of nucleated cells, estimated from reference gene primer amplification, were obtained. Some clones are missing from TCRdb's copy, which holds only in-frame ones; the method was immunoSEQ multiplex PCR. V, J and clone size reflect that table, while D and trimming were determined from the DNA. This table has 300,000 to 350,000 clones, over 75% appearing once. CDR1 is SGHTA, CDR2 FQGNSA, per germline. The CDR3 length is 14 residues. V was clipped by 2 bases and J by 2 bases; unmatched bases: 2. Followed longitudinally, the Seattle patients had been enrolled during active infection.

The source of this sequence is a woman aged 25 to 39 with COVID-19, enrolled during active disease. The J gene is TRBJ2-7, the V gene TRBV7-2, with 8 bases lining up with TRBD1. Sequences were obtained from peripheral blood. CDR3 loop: CASSLNRGAYEQYF. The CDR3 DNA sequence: TGTGCCAGCAGCTTAAACAGGGGGGCCTACGAGCAGTACTTC.